The clone carrying this T cell receptor (beta chain) was detected ten times or more. Regions amplified from RNA transcripts were the TCR beta CDR3 regions. Carried out on the TCR CDR3, a first-round RT-PCR used the HTBI primer set. TCRdb redid the calling of the multiplex PCR reads with MiXCR, one entry per CDR3 protein. The sample consists of some 300,000 distinct CDR3 sequences, roughly 15% of them appearing once. The data were taken from a study of T cells in Graves' hyperthyroidism and ophthalmopathy. Reasons for excluding patients were uncontrolled infection, other autoimmune disease, pregnancy or lactation. The V gene lost 3 bases and the J gene lost 3 bases, with 8 bases spanning the gap. Looked up from germline, CDR1 is SGHVS and CDR2 is FNYEAQ. CDR3 length equals 14 residues.

The TCR originated in a woman aged 25-40 years with Graves' hyperthyroidism that later progressed to Graves' ophthalmopathy. The chain recombines TRBV7-6 with TRBJ2-2; D is undetermined. Sample: blood. CDR3 coding DNA: TGTGCCAGCAGCTTCTCAGCGCACACCGGGGAGCTGTTTTTT. Translation gives CASSFSAHTGELFF.